Listed below are T cell receptor beta chains from one sample, sequenced in a study of T cells in Graves' hyperthyroidism and ophthalmopathy. One entry per CDR3 protein results from TCRdb running MiXCR on the multiplex PCR reads. The sample shows around 350,000 distinct CDR3 sequences, approximately 15% of them seen only once. Input material: blood. These receptors were obtained from a woman aged 30 to 39 with Graves' ophthalmopathy. Both conserved end residues are part of each CDR3. Fields, in order: V gene, clone size, J gene, D gene, CDR3 protein, CDR3 DNA. The D gene is left open where the match is weak. Clone size appears in some rows only: once, few, many, or a class for an expanded clone.

v_call: TRBV2; clone_size: many; j_call: TRBJ1-1; d_call: -; cdr3_aa: CARSKGLENTEAFF; cdr3_nt: TGTGCCAGAAGCAAGGGTCTAGAGAACACTGAAGCTTTCTTT
v_call: TRBV6-1; clone_size: few; j_call: TRBJ2-6; d_call: -; cdr3_aa: CASTFGGAGANVLTF; cdr3_nt: TGTGCCAGCACCTTCGGGGGCGCTGGGGCCAACGTCCTGACTTTC
v_call: TRBV2; clone_size: many; j_call: TRBJ1-5; d_call: -; cdr3_aa: CASSEALVAGDNQPQHF; cdr3_nt: TGTGCCAGCAGTGAAGCGCTTGTCGCAGGGGACAATCAGCCCCAGCATTTT
v_call: TRBV5-6; clone_size: -; j_call: TRBJ1-1; d_call: TRBD1; cdr3_aa: CASATQGAWANTEAFF; cdr3_nt: TGTGCCAGCGCTACACAGGGGGCTTGGGCGAACACTGAAGCTTTCTTT
v_call: TRBV2; clone_size: many; j_call: TRBJ1-5; d_call: TRBD1; cdr3_aa: CASRGGTDSNQPQHF; cdr3_nt: TGTGCCAGCAGAGGGGGGACAGATAGCAATCAGCCCCAGCATTTT
v_call: TRBV27; clone_size: many; j_call: TRBJ1-2; d_call: -; cdr3_aa: CASSLAGGKIGYTF; cdr3_nt: TGTGCCAGCAGTTTAGCCGGGGGGAAGATTGGCTACACCTTC
v_call: TRBV19; clone_size: many; j_call: TRBJ1-1; d_call: TRBD1; cdr3_aa: CASSTRGRNTEAFF; cdr3_nt: TGTGCCAGTAGCACCAGGGGGAGGAACACTGAAGCTTTCTTT
v_call: TRBV9; clone_size: few; j_call: TRBJ2-3; d_call: TRBD1; cdr3_aa: CATSQGALDTQYF; cdr3_nt: TGTGCCACCTCACAGGGGGCGTTGGATACGCAGTATTTT
v_call: TRBV9; clone_size: many; j_call: TRBJ2-5; d_call: -; cdr3_aa: CASSDGPNSVETQYF; cdr3_nt: TGTGCCAGCAGCGACGGACCCAACTCCGTCGAGACCCAGTACTTC
v_call: TRBV20-1; clone_size: -; j_call: TRBJ2-5; d_call: -; cdr3_aa: CSASPGGQGGGYLAQYF; cdr3_nt: TGCAGTGCTAGCCCCGGTGGGCAGGGCGGAGGGTATCTCGCCCAGTACTTC
v_call: TRBV11-2; clone_size: many; j_call: TRBJ1-1; d_call: -; cdr3_aa: CASSRGTVMNTEAFF; cdr3_nt: TGTGCCAGCAGCCGGGGCACGGTGATGAACACTGAAGCTTTCTTT
v_call: TRBV9; clone_size: many; j_call: TRBJ2-7; d_call: -; cdr3_aa: CASSATLESYEQYF; cdr3_nt: TGTGCCAGCAGCGCCACACTTGAATCCTACGAGCAGTACTTC
v_call: TRBV30; clone_size: many; j_call: TRBJ2-1; d_call: TRBD1; cdr3_aa: CACSGQGAGNEQFF; cdr3_nt: TGTGCCTGCTCGGGACAGGGGGCTGGCAATGAGCAGTTCTTC
v_call: TRBV3-1; clone_size: -; j_call: TRBJ2-6; d_call: TRBD2; cdr3_aa: CGSSPLAVRSGANVLTF; cdr3_nt: TGTGGCAGCAGCCCACTAGCGGTGAGGTCTGGGGCCAACGTCCTGACTTTC
v_call: TRBV28; clone_size: many; j_call: TRBJ1-4; d_call: -; cdr3_aa: CASSLPFNEKLFF; cdr3_nt: TGTGCCAGCAGTTTGCCCTTTAATGAAAAACTGTTTTTT
v_call: TRBV11-2; clone_size: many; j_call: TRBJ2-1; d_call: TRBD1; cdr3_aa: CASSFVDRAFYNEQFF; cdr3_nt: TGTGCCAGCAGCTTTGTGGACAGGGCTTTCTACAATGAGCAGTTCTTC
v_call: TRBV25-1; clone_size: -; j_call: TRBJ1-5; d_call: -; cdr3_aa: CASSEVGRNQPQHF; cdr3_nt: TGTGCCAGCAGTGAAGTGGGCAGAAATCAGCCCCAGCATTTT
v_call: TRBV28; clone_size: many; j_call: TRBJ2-3; d_call: -; cdr3_aa: CASSPIPPSTDTQYF; cdr3_nt: TGTGCCAGCAGTCCCATACCACCTAGCACAGATACGCAGTATTTT
v_call: TRBV18; clone_size: many; j_call: TRBJ2-1; d_call: -; cdr3_aa: CASSRAPVDNEQFF; cdr3_nt: TGTGCCAGCTCACGAGCCCCTGTGGACAATGAGCAGTTCTTC
v_call: TRBV2; clone_size: many; j_call: TRBJ2-7; d_call: TRBD2; cdr3_aa: CASRTSDHEQYF; cdr3_nt: TGTGCCAGCAGGACTAGCGACCACGAGCAGTACTTC